The sequence of this TCR beta chain was determined in a study of read filtering for tumor transcriptome and immune sequencing. Molecular barcoded adaptors covering alpha/delta and beta/gamma chains were used on 400 ng RNA. TCRdb independently ran MiXCR on the reads; one entry per CDR3 protein. The sample holds roughly 60,000 distinct CDR3 sequences, under 25% seen once. As concerns this clonotype: Being one base from a much bigger clone, this may be a read error.

Germline lookup yields CDR1 LGHNT and CDR2 FRNRAP. The CDR3 sequence is 14 residues long. Losses at the gene ends were 2 bases for V and 12 bases for J; bases not matched to a gene: 8. The TCR originated in a donor at least 40 years old with multiple myeloma. The source material was a population of CD138-negative cells sorted from bone marrow. The chain carries TRBV12-5 and TRBJ2-1; TRBD1 agrees at 9 bases. CDR3 nucleotides: TGTGCTAGTGGTTTGCCCAATCTGGGACAGGGGCAGTTCTTC. It is translated as CASGLPNLGQGQFF. Full variable domain (remainder filled in from reference TRBV12-5 and TRBJ2-1): DARVTQTPRHKVTEMGQEVTMRCQPILGHNTVFWYRQTMMQGLELLAYFRNRAPLDDSGMPKDRFSAEMPDATLATLKIQPSEPRDSAVYFCASGLPNLGQGQFFGPGTRLTVL.